The rows below give T cell receptor beta chains drawn from one sample of a study of CD8 T cells in ankylosing spondylitis. TCRdb itself ran the 5' RACE reads through MiXCR, one entry per CDR3 protein. The sample includes roughly 240,000 distinct CDR3 sequences, roughly 32% of them seen just once. The sequencing input was blood, either unsorted or a sorted T cell fraction (not recorded which). These receptors were obtained from a male donor with ankylosing spondylitis or in good health (not recorded which). CDR3s include the opening cysteine and the closing phenylalanine or tryptophan. Each record gives: clone size, V gene, D gene, J gene, CDR3 DNA, CDR3 protein. D genes are given only for firm matches. Clone size is given for some rows only: seen once, a few or many times, or a class if the clone is expanded.

.	TRBV12-3/TRBV12-4	.	TRBJ1-5	TGTGCCAGCAGTTCCCGGGACAATCAGCCCCAGCATTTT	CASSSRDNQPQHF
few	TRBV20-1	.	TRBJ1-4	TGCAGTGCACGTCCTATTACTGGAGCAACTAATGAAAAACTGTTTTTT	CSARPITGATNEKLFF
.	TRBV5-1	.	TRBJ2-1	TGCGCCAGCAGCTCGGGACAAAACTCCTACAATGAGCAGTTCTTC	CASSSGQNSYNEQFF
.	TRBV12-3/TRBV12-4	TRBD1	TRBJ2-5	TGTGCCAGCAGTTCCCGACAGGGGCAAGAGACCCAGTACTTC	CASSSRQGQETQYF
many	TRBV6-5	.	TRBJ1-5	TGTGCCAGCAGTTACACCCCAGGGTCGCAGCCCCAGCATTTT	CASSYTPGSQPQHF
few	TRBV12-3/TRBV12-4	TRBD1	TRBJ2-7	TGTGCCAGCAGTCCACGGACAGGCGACTACTCCTACGAGCAGTACTTC	CASSPRTGDYSYEQYF
.	TRBV12-3/TRBV12-4	TRBD2	TRBJ2-1	TGTGCCAACGGGGGACTAGACGACGGTGGTGAGCAGTTCTTC	CANGGLDDGGEQFF
.	TRBV7-9	TRBD1	TRBJ2-1	TGTGCCAGCAGCTTAGAGTCAGGGGGCTGGAATGAGCAGTTCTTC	CASSLESGGWNEQFF
.	TRBV5-1	.	TRBJ1-4	TGCGCCAGCAGCCTCCGGGACGGGCCTAATGAAAAACTGTTTTTT	CASSLRDGPNEKLFF
few	TRBV5-1	TRBD1	TRBJ2-5	TGCGCCAGCAGCGCCCAAGGGACAGTGGAACAAGAGACCCAGTACTTC	CASSAQGTVEQETQYF
once	TRBV12-3/TRBV12-4	.	TRBJ2-5	TGTGCCAGCAGTTTACACGGGGTGGAGACCCAGTACTTC	CASSLHGVETQYF
.	TRBV12-3/TRBV12-4	.	TRBJ1-2	TGTGCCAGCAGTTTAGGGGGGGGGTTTGGCTATGGCTACACCTTC	CASSLGGGFGYGYTF
.	TRBV20-1	TRBD1	TRBJ1-5	TGCAGTGCTAGGCTACAGGGGCAAAGCAATCAGCCCCAGCATTTT	CSARLQGQSNQPQHF
once	TRBV10-3	TRBD2	TRBJ2-1	TGTGCCATCAGTGGCCGGACTAGCGGGGGTCTCTACAATGAGCAGTTCTTC	CAISGRTSGGLYNEQFF
.	TRBV20-1	.	TRBJ2-7	TGCAGTGCTAGTTTTGGGGGCCAAACGTACGAGCAGTACTTC	CSASFGGQTYEQYF
.	TRBV5-1	.	TRBJ2-3	TGCGCCAGCAGCCTACTTATGGGTAGGGGCACAGATACGCAGTATTTT	CASSLLMGRGTDTQYF